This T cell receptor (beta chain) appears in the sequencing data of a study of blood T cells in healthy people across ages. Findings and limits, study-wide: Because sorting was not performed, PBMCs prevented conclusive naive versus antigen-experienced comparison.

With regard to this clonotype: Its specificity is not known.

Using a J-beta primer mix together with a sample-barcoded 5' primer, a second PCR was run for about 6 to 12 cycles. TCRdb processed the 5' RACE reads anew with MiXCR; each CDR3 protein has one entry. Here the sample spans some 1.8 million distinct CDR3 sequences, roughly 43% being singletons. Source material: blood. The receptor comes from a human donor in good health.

CDR3 nucleotides: TGTGCCAGCAGCCTCGGACTAGCGGGGACCCAGACCCAGTACTTC. This translates into CASSLGLAGTQTQYF. The chain carries TRBV4-2 and TRBJ2-5; 12 bases line up with TRBD2. This CDR3 has 15 amino acids. The trim removed 4 bases at V and 6 bases at J, leaving 6 bases unmatched. CDR1 LGHNA and CDR2 YNFKEQ come from the germline V gene.